The 14 T cell receptor beta chains presented below share a single source sample, sequenced in a study of blood T cell repertoires in COVID-19. The data were produced by immunoSEQ multiplex PCR, yet TCRdb's version contains in-frame clones alone and is incomplete. The repertoire includes about 190,000 clones, about four fifths of them detected once, and roughly 5.3% sits in the top ten. Sequenced: peripheral blood. The receptors were sampled from a woman between 65 and 79 years old with active or convalescent COVID-19.

The V and J genes are TRBV29-1 and TRBJ2-1, with TRBD1 matching over 8 bases. The CDR3 contains 14 residues. V was pared by 5 bases and J by 1 base, with 4 bases of the junction left unmatched. Germline V CDR1 and CDR2: SQVTM, ANQGSEA. DNA for the CDR3: TGCAGCGTTTTAAGACAGGGGTCCTACAATGAGCAGTTCTTC. It translates to CSVLRQGSYNEQFF.

The J gene is TRBJ2-2, the V gene TRBV7-3; the D gene is possibly TRBD2 (6 bases). CDR3 length: 15 amino acids. V was shortened by 6 bases and J by 4 bases, with 15 bases between the two germline ends. CDR1 SGHTA and CDR2 FQGTGA come from the germline V gene. This CDR3 reads CASRVGGARTGELFF. Here the CDR3 DNA reads TGTGCCAGCAGAGTCGGCGGGGCACGCACCGGGGAGCTGTTTTTT.

V gene TRBV27 combines with J gene TRBJ2-3; D perhaps matches TRBD1 (5 bases). The CDR3 length is 13 residues. The germline V gene has CDR1 MNHEY and CDR2 SMNVEV (reference sequence). The V end was cut by 8 bases, the J end by 2 bases, with 11 bases between. For the CDR3, the DNA is TGTGCCAGCGGGGCCGGACACACAGATACGCAGTATTTT. Translated, it gives CASGAGHTDTQYF.

The rearrangement uses TRBV7-3 and TRBJ2-1, with a possible D match to TRBD2 (6 bases). The CDR3 has 15 residues. V gave up 2 bases and J gave up 1 base, with 9 bases separating them. Germline CDR1 and CDR2: SGHTA and FQGTGA. This chain's CDR3 is CASSLGGLSYNEQFF. The CDR3 DNA sequence: TGTGCCAGCAGCTTAGGGGGACTTTCCTACAATGAGCAGTTCTTC.

V is TRBV5-1 and J is TRBJ2-1, with D unclear. The CDR3 has 15 amino acids. V shed 0 bases and J shed 8 bases, with 15 bases lying between them. Germline V gene data show CDR1 as SGHRS and CDR2 as YFSETQ. CDR3 protein: CASSLGAGWSDEQFF. The DNA for the CDR3 is TGCGCCAGCAGCTTGGGCGCAGGTTGGTCGGATGAGCAGTTCTTC. The full variable domain, its missing parts supplied by reference TRBV5-1 and TRBJ2-1, is KAGVTQTPRYLIKTRGQQVTLSCSPISGHRSVSWYQQTPGQGLQFLFEYFSETQRNKGNFPGRFSGRQFSNSRSEMNVSTLELGDSALYLCASSLGAGWSDEQFFGPGTRLTVL.

The chain combines TRBV28 with TRBJ1-5; 8 positions match TRBD1. CDR3 length equals 16 residues. Unmatched junction bases numbered 4, after V lost 2 bases and J lost 1 base. CDR1 and CDR2 (germline): MDHEN, SYDVKM. Here the CDR3 DNA reads TGTGCCAGCAGTTTACTAACAGGGGGGAGCAATCAGCCCCAGCATTTT. This translates into CASSLLTGGSNQPQHF.

J is TRBJ2-1 and V is TRBV27; 10 bases map to TRBD2. Per germline, CDR1 MNHEY and CDR2 SMNVEV (reference sequence). J was trimmed by 3 bases and V by 5 bases; bases with no gene match: 4. This CDR3 contains 15 residues. CDR3 in amino acids: CASSPRLAGYNEQFF. Here the CDR3 DNA reads TGTGCCAGCAGTCCAAGACTAGCGGGCTACAATGAGCAGTTCTTC.

On this clone: Other DNA sequences in the sample encode the same CDR3. CDR3 sequence reads: CASSLTGNYGYTF. CDR3 in DNA: TGTGCCAGCAGTTTAACAGGAAACTATGGCTACACCTTC. The J gene is TRBJ1-2, the V gene TRBV27, with D possibly TRBD1 on 5 matching bases. Trimming pared 2 bases from V and 2 bases from J, leaving 6 bases between. This CDR3 has 13 residues. Germline values: CDR1 MNHEY, CDR2 SMNVEV (reference sequence).

V is TRBV5-6 and J is TRBJ2-7; D not certain. V was trimmed by 0 bases and J by 2 bases, leaving 6 bases between them. Germline-derived CDR1 and CDR2 are SGHDT and YYEEEE. The length of the CDR3 is 13 residues. The CDR3: CASSLAPAYEQYF. CDR3 coding DNA: TGTGCCAGCAGCTTGGCCCCAGCCTACGAGCAGTACTTC.

This chain uses TRBV4-1 with TRBJ2-3; TRBD2 aligns across 10 bases. Germline assignment: CDR1 MGHRA and CDR2 YSYEKL. The CDR3 spans 19 residues. The ends lost 1 base at V and 1 base at J; junction bases unmatched: 11. The CDR3 DNA sequence: TGCGCCAGCAGCCAAGGAAGAGGGGGGACTAGCGTACGCACAGATACGCAGTATTTT. Residues: CASSQGRGGTSVRTDTQYF.

The chain has TRBV5-1 and TRBJ2-5; tentatively, D is TRBD2 (6 bases). Germline V gives CDR1 SGHRS, CDR2 YFSETQ. This CDR3 spans 13 amino acids. The germline V and J ends were trimmed by 5 bases and 4 bases, with 12 bases remaining between them. The CDR3 DNA is TGCGCCAGCAGTTCTGAGGGAGGAGAGACCCAGTACTTC. It encodes CASSSEGGETQYF. The whole variable domain, filled in from reference TRBV5-1 and TRBJ2-5, reads KAGVTQTPRYLIKTRGQQVTLSCSPISGHRSVSWYQQTPGQGLQFLFEYFSETQRNKGNFPGRFSGRQFSNSRSEMNVSTLELGDSALYLCASSSEGGETQYFGPGTRLLVL.

The V and J genes are TRBV24-1 and TRBJ2-2; 14 bases agree with TRBD2. The germline V gene has CDR1 KGHDR and CDR2 SFDVKD. This CDR3 contains 18 residues. V lost 4 bases to trimming and J lost 5 bases; unmatched junction nucleotides: 8. The CDR3 DNA is TGTGCCACCAGTGAGCGGGGACTAGCGGGAGTGCGAACCGGGGAGCTGTTTTTT. The encoded protein is CATSERGLAGVRTGELFF.

The V and J genes are TRBV13 and TRBJ2-3; D is unclear. Germline V gene sequence: CDR1 PRHDT, CDR2 FYEKMQ (reference sequence). This CDR3 has 13 residues. Trimming stripped 5 bases from V and 5 bases from J, with 11 bases between. The CDR3 here is CASSARLLDTQYF. The DNA for the CDR3 is TGTGCCAGCAGCGCCCGACTCCTAGATACGCAGTATTTT.

Comments on this clone: Distinct nucleotide sequences in the sample also encode this CDR3. The chain recombines TRBV11-2 with TRBJ2-7; D remains unclear. CDR3 length: 12 residues. Germline assignment: CDR1 SGHAT and CDR2 FQNNGV. V dropped 5 bases and J dropped 0 bases, with 5 bases sitting between them. The CDR3 nucleotides read TGTGCCAGCAGCCCCCTCTCCTACGAGCAGTACTTC. It codes for CASSPLSYEQYF.